This T cell receptor beta chain was found in a study of blood T cell repertoires in COVID-19. Study at large: Both acute and convalescent COVID-19 samples were obtained from the United States, Italy and Spain. T cells, B-cell-depleted T cells, or PBMCs supplied cDNA or gDNA.

With V trimmed by 5 bases and J by 4 bases, 15 bases remained unmatched. Germline CDR1 MDHEN, CDR2 SYDVKM. The CDR3 is made up of 18 amino acids. Libraries were prepared by immunoSEQ multiplex PCR; TCRdb keeps only in-frame clonotypes and omits some of them. Here the sample spans about 73,000 clones, around four fifths being singletons. This TCR was sampled from a man aged 50 or older with active COVID-19. Sequencing input: peripheral blood. V gene TRBV28 combines with J gene TRBJ2-2; TRBD2 aligns across 8 bases. The CDR3 bases are TGTGCCAGCAGTGCGTCACTCTTCGGGGGGGCAGGCACCGGGGAGCTGTTTTTT. Encoded protein: CASSASLFGGAGTGELFF. The full variable domain, in which reference TRBV28 and TRBJ2-2 provide the parts outside the CDR3, is DVKVTQSSRYLVKRTGEKVFLECVQDMDHENMFWYRQDPGLGLRLIYFSYDVKMKEKGDIPEGYSVSREKKERFSLILESASTNQTSMYLCASSASLFGGAGTGELFFGEGSRLTVL.